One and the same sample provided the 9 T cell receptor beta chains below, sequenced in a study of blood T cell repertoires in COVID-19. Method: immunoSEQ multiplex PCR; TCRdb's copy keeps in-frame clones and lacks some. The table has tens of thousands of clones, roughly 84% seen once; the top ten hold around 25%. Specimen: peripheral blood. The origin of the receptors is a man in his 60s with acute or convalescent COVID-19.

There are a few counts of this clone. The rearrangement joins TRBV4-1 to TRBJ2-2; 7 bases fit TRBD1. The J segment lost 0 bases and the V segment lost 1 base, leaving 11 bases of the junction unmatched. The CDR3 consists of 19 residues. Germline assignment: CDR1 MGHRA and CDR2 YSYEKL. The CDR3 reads CASSQAEFTGAANTGELFF. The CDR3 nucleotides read TGCGCCAGCAGCCAAGCGGAGTTTACAGGGGCGGCGAACACCGGGGAGCTGTTTTTT.

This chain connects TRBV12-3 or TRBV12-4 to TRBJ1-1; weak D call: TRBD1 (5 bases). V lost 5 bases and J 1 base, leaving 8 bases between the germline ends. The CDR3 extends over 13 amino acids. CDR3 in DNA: TGTGCCAGCAGTGTCGACAGGAACACTGAAGCTTTCTTT. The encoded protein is CASSVDRNTEAFF.

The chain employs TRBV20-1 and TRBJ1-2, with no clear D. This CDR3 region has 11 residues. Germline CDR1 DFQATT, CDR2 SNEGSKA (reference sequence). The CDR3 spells CNPRVNYGYTF. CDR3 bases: TGCAACCCGAGGGTTAACTATGGCTACACCTTC.

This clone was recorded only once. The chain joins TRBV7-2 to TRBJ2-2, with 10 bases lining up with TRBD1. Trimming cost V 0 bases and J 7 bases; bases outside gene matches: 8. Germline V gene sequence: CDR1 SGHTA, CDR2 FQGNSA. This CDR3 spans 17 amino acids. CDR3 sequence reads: CASSLAGQGMTGGELFF. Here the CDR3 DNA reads TGTGCCAGCAGCTTAGCGGGACAGGGGATGACTGGCGGGGAGCTGTTTTTT.

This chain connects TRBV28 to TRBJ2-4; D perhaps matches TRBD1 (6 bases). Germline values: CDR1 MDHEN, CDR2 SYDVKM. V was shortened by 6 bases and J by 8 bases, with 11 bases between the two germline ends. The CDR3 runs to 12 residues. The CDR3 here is CASSHRVYIQYF. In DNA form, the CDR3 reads TGTGCCAGCAGCCACAGGGTGTACATTCAGTACTTC.

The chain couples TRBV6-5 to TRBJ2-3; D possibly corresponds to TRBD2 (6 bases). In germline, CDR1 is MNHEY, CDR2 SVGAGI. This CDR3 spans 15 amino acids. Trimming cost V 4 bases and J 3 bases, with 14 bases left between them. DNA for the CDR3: TGTGCCAGCAGTTTAAATGCGCGGGGAACAGATACGCAGTATTTT. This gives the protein CASSLNARGTDTQYF.

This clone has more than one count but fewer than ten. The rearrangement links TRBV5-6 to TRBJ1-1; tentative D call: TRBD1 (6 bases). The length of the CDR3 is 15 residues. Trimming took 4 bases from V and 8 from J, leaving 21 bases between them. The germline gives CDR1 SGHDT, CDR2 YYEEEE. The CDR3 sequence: CASSLGDGGPREAFF. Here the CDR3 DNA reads TGTGCCAGCAGCCTTGGGGACGGGGGGCCAAGAGAAGCTTTCTTT. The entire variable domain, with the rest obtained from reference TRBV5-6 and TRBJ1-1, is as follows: DAGVTQSPTHLIKTRGQQVTLRCSPKSGHDTVSWYQQALGQGPQFIFQYYEEEERQRGNFPDRFSGHQFPNYSSELNVNALLLGDSALYLCASSLGDGGPREAFFGQGTRLTVV.

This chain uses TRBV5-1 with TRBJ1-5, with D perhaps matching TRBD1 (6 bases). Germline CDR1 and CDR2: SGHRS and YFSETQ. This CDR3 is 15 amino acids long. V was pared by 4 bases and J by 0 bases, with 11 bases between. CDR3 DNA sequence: TGCGCCAGCAGCCCCGGACAGTATAGCAATCAGCCCCAGCATTTT. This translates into CASSPGQYSNQPQHF.

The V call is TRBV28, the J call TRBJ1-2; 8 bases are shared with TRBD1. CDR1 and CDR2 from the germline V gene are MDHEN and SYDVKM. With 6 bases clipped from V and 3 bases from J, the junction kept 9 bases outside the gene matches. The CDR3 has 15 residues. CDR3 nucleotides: TGTGCCAGCAGGTCCGGGACAGGAAAATACTATGGCTACACCTTC. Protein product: CASRSGTGKYYGYTF.